These T cell receptor beta chains were read from a single sample in a study of vaccination effects on CD4 cells after COVID-19. Libraries were prepared by immunoSEQ multiplex PCR; TCRdb keeps only in-frame clonotypes and omits some of them. The repertoire includes more than 9,000 clones, roughly 71% of them detected once, and approximately 8.9% sits in the top ten. These receptors lack a known antigen. Sequences were derived from CD4+ T cells from PBMCs cultured with SARS-CoV-2 spike peptides, sampled after COVID-19 vaccination. Every receptor here comes from a human donor who received a COVID-19 vaccine. The CDR3 runs from the conserved cysteine through the conserved F or W. A D gene is named only where the DNA matches it firmly.

CDR3 length: 13
V gene: TRBV18
D gene: .
CDR3 protein: CASSPRGNYGYTF

CDR3 length: 16
V gene: TRBV28
D gene: .
CDR3 protein: CASSLNGGRSGYEQYF

CDR3 length: 16
V gene: TRBV13
D gene: TRBD1
CDR3 protein: CASSLDGTGTRGPQYF

CDR3 length: 15
V gene: TRBV5-6
D gene: .
CDR3 protein: CASSLGGASSYEQYF

CDR3 length: 18
V gene: TRBV28
D gene: TRBD1
CDR3 protein: CASSVDPGRQGINTEAFF

CDR3 length: 15
V gene: TRBV2
D gene: TRBD2
CDR3 protein: CASSGLAGGTDPQYF

CDR3 length: 15
V gene: TRBV6-5
D gene: .
CDR3 protein: CASKQGWRRAGELFF

CDR3 length: 15
V gene: TRBV7-9
D gene: TRBD1
CDR3 protein: CASSLKGAGEETQYF

CDR3 length: 14
V gene: TRBV3-1/TRBV3-2
D gene: .
CDR3 protein: CASSHGTANSPLHF

CDR3 length: 15
V gene: TRBV6-2/TRBV6-3
D gene: TRBD1
CDR3 protein: CASSSSGTVDYEQYF

CDR3 length: 16
V gene: TRBV10-3
D gene: TRBD1
CDR3 protein: CAISESTGTGTGGYTF

CDR3 length: 13
V gene: TRBV9
D gene: .
CDR3 protein: CASSARTGYGYTF

CDR3 length: 16
V gene: TRBV27
D gene: TRBD1
CDR3 protein: CASSSKGQGAMNEQFF

CDR3 length: 15
V gene: TRBV6-1
D gene: .
CDR3 protein: CASSELQGGQETQYF

CDR3 length: 13
V gene: TRBV10-3
D gene: .
CDR3 protein: CAITRAGDDEQYF

CDR3 length: 15
V gene: TRBV30
D gene: .
CDR3 protein: CAWKGILTLNTEAFF

CDR3 length: 15
V gene: TRBV7-9
D gene: TRBD1
CDR3 protein: CASSFGTADVYGYTF

CDR3 length: 15
V gene: TRBV3-1/TRBV3-2
D gene: TRBD1
CDR3 protein: CASSLGQGSNQPQHF

CDR3 length: 14
V gene: TRBV18
D gene: TRBD1
CDR3 protein: CASSPGTGGKTQYF

CDR3 length: 14
V gene: TRBV19
D gene: TRBD1
CDR3 protein: CASNTGDSNQPQHF

CDR3 length: 13
V gene: TRBV21-1
D gene: .
CDR3 protein: CASRPRSAYEQYF

CDR3 length: 20
V gene: TRBV23-1
D gene: TRBD1
CDR3 protein: CASSQSRPCPGQENTDTQYF

CDR3 length: 11
V gene: TRBV28
D gene: .
CDR3 protein: CASNRQFEQFF

CDR3 length: 14
V gene: TRBV6-5
D gene: .
CDR3 protein: CASSYGTNYSPLHF

CDR3 length: 16
V gene: TRBV7-2
D gene: .
CDR3 protein: CASSLLGATSYNEQFF

CDR3 length: 18
V gene: TRBV15
D gene: TRBD1
CDR3 protein: CATSRRPLDRYMPTEAFF

CDR3 length: 16
V gene: TRBV10-3
D gene: TRBD1
CDR3 protein: CAISESGQGSNYGYTF

CDR3 length: 13
V gene: TRBV7-9
D gene: TRBD1
CDR3 protein: CASSFRTGTEQYF

CDR3 length: 17
V gene: TRBV5-6
D gene: TRBD1
CDR3 protein: CASSSLDRSAYGNEQFF

CDR3 length: 14
V gene: TRBV5-1
D gene: TRBD1
CDR3 protein: CASSATGANQPQHF

CDR3 length: 14
V gene: TRBV27
D gene: TRBD1
CDR3 protein: CASRPGQGYQPQHF

CDR3 length: 14
V gene: TRBV5-5
D gene: .
CDR3 protein: CASSLAWSQETQYF

CDR3 length: 13
V gene: TRBV4-2
D gene: .
CDR3 protein: CASSKSRGNEQYF

CDR3 length: 18
V gene: TRBV15
D gene: .
CDR3 protein: CATSRDYPGLGVQETQYF

CDR3 length: 15
V gene: TRBV3-1/TRBV3-2
D gene: .
CDR3 protein: CASSPQRTVNTEAFF

CDR3 length: 15
V gene: TRBV9
D gene: .
CDR3 protein: CASSPRDGRADTQYF

CDR3 length: 16
V gene: TRBV4-2
D gene: .
CDR3 protein: CASSQDFSRVGSAEFF

CDR3 length: 13
V gene: TRBV9
D gene: .
CDR3 protein: CASRPLQGSGYTF

CDR3 length: 14
V gene: TRBV5-6
D gene: .
CDR3 protein: CATKTDAYNSPLHF

CDR3 length: 14
V gene: TRBV23-1
D gene: .
CDR3 protein: CASRGRLVWNEQFF

CDR3 length: 14
V gene: TRBV6-2/TRBV6-3
D gene: .
CDR3 protein: CASSNRSGANVLTF

CDR3 length: 18
V gene: TRBV19
D gene: TRBD2
CDR3 protein: CASSIGLAGGPGTDTQYF

CDR3 length: 16
V gene: TRBV7-9
D gene: .
CDR3 protein: CASSLLMTGSTDTQYF

CDR3 length: 15
V gene: TRBV19
D gene: TRBD1
CDR3 protein: CASSPGTGHNQPQHF

CDR3 length: 14
V gene: TRBV5-6
D gene: .
CDR3 protein: CASSSGLPNQPQHF

CDR3 length: 14
V gene: TRBV7-8
D gene: .
CDR3 protein: CASSLLVVSGGYTF

CDR3 length: 15
V gene: TRBV5-1
D gene: TRBD1
CDR3 protein: CASSPGQGAGNTIYF

CDR3 length: 12
V gene: TRBV7-8
D gene: .
CDR3 protein: CASSRATDTQYF

CDR3 length: 12
V gene: TRBV29-1
D gene: .
CDR3 protein: CSARRGNQPQHF

CDR3 length: 16
V gene: TRBV7-2
D gene: .
CDR3 protein: CASSPGRTLNTGELFF

CDR3 length: 15
V gene: TRBV4-2
D gene: .
CDR3 protein: CASSQELSGFYEQYF

CDR3 length: 14
V gene: TRBV7-8
D gene: TRBD1
CDR3 protein: CASSLGQGNTEAFF

CDR3 length: 17
V gene: TRBV5-1
D gene: .
CDR3 protein: CASSWGPGASDKNIQYF

CDR3 length: 12
V gene: TRBV7-9
D gene: .
CDR3 protein: CASSLIAGKEYF

CDR3 length: 13
V gene: TRBV3-1/TRBV3-2
D gene: .
CDR3 protein: CASSQAGVETQYF

CDR3 length: 10
V gene: TRBV27
D gene: .
CDR3 protein: CADRGCEQYF

CDR3 length: 15
V gene: TRBV2
D gene: TRBD2
CDR3 protein: CASTAAGGRGETQYF